This record looks at one TCR beta chain sequence and its context. Its antigen is unidentified. Oncomine TCR Beta short-read sequencing was applied to DNA from cultured CD4+ T cells. It was cultured CD4+ T cells from which genomic DNA was extracted. MiXCR, run by TCRdb on the PCR reads, gives a single entry per CDR3 protein. The data contain around 10,000 distinct CDR3 sequences, 25% to 35% of them singletons. This entry belongs to a study of vaccination and CD4 T cells after COVID-19. About the study: Every participant had a vaccine, which was either BNT162b2 or mRNA-1273, given in two doses.

Findings and caveats of the study: A median 86.3% of convalescent patients' SARS-CoV-2-reactive clones emerged only after vaccination.

V was trimmed by 1 base and J by 3 bases, leaving 9 bases between them. This CDR3 contains 14 residues. Looked up from germline, CDR1 is SGHVS and CDR2 is FQNEAQ. The treatment denotes: roughly 10-day PBMC culture with coronavirus spike peptide pools or control peptides (ViraFEST assay). CD4+ T lymphocytes from the unexposed donor were collected before the COVID-19 pandemic (2011-2018). Sequencing input: CD4+ T cells from blood, cultured in vitro. This clonotype originated in a human donor in good health. The chain carries TRBV7-8 and TRBJ1-1; D call uncertain. As DNA, the CDR3 is TGTGCCAGCAGCTTAGTGACGGGATACACTGAAGCTTTCTTT. As protein: CASSLVTGYTEAFF.